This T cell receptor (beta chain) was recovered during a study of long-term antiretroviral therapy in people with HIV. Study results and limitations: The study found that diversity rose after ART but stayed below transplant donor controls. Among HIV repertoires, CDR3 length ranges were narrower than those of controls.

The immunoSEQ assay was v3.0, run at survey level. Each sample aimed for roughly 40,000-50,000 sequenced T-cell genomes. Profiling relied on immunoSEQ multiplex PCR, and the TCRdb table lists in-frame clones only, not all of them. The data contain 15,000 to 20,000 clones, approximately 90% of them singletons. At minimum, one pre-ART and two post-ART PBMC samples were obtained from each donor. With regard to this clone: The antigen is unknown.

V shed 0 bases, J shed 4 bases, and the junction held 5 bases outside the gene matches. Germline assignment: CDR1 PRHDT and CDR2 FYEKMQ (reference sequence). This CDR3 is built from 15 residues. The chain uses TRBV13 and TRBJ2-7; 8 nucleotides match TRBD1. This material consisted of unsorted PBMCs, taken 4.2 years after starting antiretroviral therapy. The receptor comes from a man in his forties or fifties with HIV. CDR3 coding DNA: TGTGCCAGCAGCTTAGGGACAGGGGCGGGGTACGAGCAGTACTTC. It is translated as CASSLGTGAGYEQYF.